This TCR beta chain was identified during a study of blood T cell repertoires in COVID-19. Overall study: T cells, B-cell-depleted T cells, or PBMCs supplied cDNA or gDNA.

Some clones are missing from TCRdb's copy, which holds only in-frame ones; the method was immunoSEQ multiplex PCR. The profile shows 100,000 to 130,000 clones, roughly 88% of them singletons. The CDR3 totals 10 residues. Sequenced: peripheral blood. The V gene is TRBV21-1, the J gene TRBJ1-2. TRBV21-1 is assigned pseudogene status. The receptor comes from a human donor in a cohort sampled during active COVID-19. The CDR3 region has the DNA TGTGCCAGCGACGGGGATGGCTACACCTTC. Its protein product is CASDGDGYTF.